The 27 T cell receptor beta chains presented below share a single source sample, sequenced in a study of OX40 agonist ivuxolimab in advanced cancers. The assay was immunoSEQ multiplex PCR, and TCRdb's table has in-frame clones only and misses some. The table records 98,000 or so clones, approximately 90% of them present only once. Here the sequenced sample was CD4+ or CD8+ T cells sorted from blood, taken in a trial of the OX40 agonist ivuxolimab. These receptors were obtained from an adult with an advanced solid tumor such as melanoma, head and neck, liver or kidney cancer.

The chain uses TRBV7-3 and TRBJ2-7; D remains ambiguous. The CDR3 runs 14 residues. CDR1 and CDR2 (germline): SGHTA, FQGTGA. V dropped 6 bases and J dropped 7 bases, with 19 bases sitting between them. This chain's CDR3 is CASRSVPAAGEQYF. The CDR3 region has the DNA TGTGCCAGCAGGTCCGTTCCCGCGGCAGGAGAGCAGTACTTC.

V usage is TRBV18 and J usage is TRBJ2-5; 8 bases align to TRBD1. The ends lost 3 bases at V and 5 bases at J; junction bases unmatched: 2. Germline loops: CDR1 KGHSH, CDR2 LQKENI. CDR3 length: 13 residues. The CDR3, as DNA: TGTGCCAGCTCACCGGGACAGGCGGAGACCCAGTACTTC. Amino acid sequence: CASSPGQAETQYF.

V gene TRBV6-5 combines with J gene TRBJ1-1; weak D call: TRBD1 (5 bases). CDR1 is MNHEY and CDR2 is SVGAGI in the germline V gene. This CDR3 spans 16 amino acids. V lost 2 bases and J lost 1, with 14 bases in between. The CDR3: CASSYGAQPQNTEAFF. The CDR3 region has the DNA TGTGCCAGCAGTTACGGGGCTCAGCCCCAGAACACTGAAGCTTTCTTT.

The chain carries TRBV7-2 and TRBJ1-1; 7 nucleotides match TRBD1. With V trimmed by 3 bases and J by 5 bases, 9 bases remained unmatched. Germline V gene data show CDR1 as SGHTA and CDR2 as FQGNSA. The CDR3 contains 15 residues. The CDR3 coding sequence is TGTGCCAGCAGCTTTAGAGACAGGGTCGGAACTGAAGCTTTCTTT. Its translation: CASSFRDRVGTEAFF. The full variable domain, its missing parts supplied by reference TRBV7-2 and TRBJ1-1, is GAGVSQSPSNKVTEKGKDVELRCDPISGHTALYWYRQSLGQGLEFLIYFQGNSAPDKSGLPSDRFSAERTGGSVSTLTIQRTQQEDSAVYLCASSFRDRVGTEAFFGQGTRLTVV.

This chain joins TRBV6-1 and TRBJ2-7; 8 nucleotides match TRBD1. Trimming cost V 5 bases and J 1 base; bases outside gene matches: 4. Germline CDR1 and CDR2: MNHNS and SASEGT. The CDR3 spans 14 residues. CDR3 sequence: CASSHGTGSYEQYF. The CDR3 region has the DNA TGTGCCAGCAGTCACGGGACAGGATCCTACGAGCAGTACTTC.

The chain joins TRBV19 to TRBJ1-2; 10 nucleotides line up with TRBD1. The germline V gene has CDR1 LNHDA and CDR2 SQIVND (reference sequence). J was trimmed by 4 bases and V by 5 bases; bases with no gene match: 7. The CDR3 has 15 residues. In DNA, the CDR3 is TGTGCCAGTAGTCAACGGGACAGGGGTGGCTATGGCTACACCTTC. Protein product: CASSQRDRGGYGYTF. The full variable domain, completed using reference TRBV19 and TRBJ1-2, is DGGITQSPKYLFRKEGQNVTLSCEQNLNHDAMYWYRQDPGQGLRLIYYSQIVNDFQKGDIAEGYSVSREKKESFPLTVTSAQKNPTAFYLCASSQRDRGGYGYTFGSGTRLTVV.

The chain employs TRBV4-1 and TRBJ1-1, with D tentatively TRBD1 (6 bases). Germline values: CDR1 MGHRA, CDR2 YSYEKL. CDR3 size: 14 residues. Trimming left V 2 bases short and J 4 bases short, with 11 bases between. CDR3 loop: CASSQNPGVTEAFF. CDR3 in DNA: TGCGCCAGCAGCCAAAATCCAGGGGTCACTGAAGCTTTCTTT.

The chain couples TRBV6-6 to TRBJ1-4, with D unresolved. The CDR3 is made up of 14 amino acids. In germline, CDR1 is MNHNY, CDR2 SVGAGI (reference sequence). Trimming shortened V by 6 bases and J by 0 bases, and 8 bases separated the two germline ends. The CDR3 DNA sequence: TGTGCCAGCAGAGAGTCAGCAACTAATGAAAAACTGTTTTTT. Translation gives CASRESATNEKLFF.

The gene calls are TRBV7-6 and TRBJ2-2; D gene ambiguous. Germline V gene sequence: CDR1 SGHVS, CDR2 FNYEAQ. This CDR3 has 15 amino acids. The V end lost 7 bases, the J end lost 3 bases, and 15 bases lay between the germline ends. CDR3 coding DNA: TGTGCCAGCACCACACAGAGGTTCGACACCGGGGAGCTGTTTTTT. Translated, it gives CASTTQRFDTGELFF. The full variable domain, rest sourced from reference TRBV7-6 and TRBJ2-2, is GAGVSQSPRYKVTKRGQDVALRCDPISGHVSLYWYRQALGQGPEFLTYFNYEAQQDKSGLPNDRFSAERPEGSISTLTIQRTEQRDSAMYRCASTTQRFDTGELFFGEGSRLTVL.

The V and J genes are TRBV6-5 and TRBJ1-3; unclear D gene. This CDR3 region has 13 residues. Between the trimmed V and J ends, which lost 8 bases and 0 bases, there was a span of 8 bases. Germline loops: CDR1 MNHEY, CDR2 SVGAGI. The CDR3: CASLSSSGNTIYF. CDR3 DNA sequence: TGTGCCAGCCTATCGAGCTCTGGAAACACCATATATTTT.

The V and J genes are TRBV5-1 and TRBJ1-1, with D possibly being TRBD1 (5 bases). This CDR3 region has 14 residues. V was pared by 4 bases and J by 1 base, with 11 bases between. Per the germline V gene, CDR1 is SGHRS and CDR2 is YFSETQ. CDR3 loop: CASSLLGENTEAFF. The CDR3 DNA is TGCGCCAGCAGCCTTTTGGGGGAGAACACTGAAGCTTTCTTT.

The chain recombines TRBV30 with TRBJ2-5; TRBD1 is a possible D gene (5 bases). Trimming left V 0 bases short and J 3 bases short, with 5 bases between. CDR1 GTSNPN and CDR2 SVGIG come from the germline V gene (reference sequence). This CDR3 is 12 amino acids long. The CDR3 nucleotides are TGTGCCTGGAGTGTACAGGAAGAGACCCAGTACTTC. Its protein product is CAWSVQEETQYF.

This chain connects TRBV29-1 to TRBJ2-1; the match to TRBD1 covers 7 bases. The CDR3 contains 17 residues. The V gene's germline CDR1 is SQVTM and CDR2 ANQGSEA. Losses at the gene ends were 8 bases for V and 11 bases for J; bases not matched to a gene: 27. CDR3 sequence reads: CSSYFRQGLLTMAKQFF. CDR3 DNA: TGCAGCTCCTACTTTCGACAGGGATTACTTACAATGGCGAAGCAGTTCTTC.

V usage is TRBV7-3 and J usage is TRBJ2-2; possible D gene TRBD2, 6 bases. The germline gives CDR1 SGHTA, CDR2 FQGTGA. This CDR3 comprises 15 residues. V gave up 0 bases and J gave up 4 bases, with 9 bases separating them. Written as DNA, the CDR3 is TGTGCCAGCAGCTTAACCGGGAGTGGCACCGGGGAGCTGTTTTTT. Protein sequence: CASSLTGSGTGELFF.

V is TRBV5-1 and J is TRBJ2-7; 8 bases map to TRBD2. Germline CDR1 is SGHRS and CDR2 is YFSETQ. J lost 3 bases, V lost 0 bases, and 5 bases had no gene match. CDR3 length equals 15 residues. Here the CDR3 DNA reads TGCGCCAGCAGCTTGGTTGGTAGCGGGAACTACGAGCAGTACTTC. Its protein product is CASSLVGSGNYEQYF.

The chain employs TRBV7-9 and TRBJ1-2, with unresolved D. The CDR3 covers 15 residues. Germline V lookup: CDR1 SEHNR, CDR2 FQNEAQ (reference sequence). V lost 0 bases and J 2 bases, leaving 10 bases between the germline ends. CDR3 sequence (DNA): TGTGCCAGCAGCTTAGCGCAAATGGAAAACTATGGCTACACCTTC. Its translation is CASSLAQMENYGYTF.

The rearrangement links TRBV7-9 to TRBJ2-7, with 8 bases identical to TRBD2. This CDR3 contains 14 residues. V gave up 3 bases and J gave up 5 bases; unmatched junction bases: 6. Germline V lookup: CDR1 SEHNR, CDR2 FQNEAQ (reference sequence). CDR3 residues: CASSLPAGGHEQYF. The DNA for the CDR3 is TGTGCCAGCAGCTTGCCCGCGGGAGGTCACGAGCAGTACTTC.

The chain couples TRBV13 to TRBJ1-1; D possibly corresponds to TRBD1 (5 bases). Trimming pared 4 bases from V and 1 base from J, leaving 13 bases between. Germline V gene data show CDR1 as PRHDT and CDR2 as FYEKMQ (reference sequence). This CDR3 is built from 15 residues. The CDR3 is CASSSYRQPNTEAFF. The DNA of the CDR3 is TGTGCCAGCAGCTCCTATCGACAGCCGAACACTGAAGCTTTCTTT.

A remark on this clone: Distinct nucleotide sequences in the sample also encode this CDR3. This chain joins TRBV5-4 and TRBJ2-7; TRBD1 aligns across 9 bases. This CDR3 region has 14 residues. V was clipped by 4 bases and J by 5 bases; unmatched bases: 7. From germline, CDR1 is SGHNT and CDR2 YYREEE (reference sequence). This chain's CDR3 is CASSLGQGRDEQYF. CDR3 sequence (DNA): TGTGCCAGCAGCCTGGGACAGGGAAGGGACGAGCAGTACTTC.

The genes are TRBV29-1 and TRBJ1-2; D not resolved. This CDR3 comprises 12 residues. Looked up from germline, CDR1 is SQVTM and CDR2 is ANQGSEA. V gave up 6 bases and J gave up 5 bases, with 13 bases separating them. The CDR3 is CSVSGAEYGYTF. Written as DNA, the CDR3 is TGCAGCGTCTCAGGAGCCGAATATGGCTACACCTTC.

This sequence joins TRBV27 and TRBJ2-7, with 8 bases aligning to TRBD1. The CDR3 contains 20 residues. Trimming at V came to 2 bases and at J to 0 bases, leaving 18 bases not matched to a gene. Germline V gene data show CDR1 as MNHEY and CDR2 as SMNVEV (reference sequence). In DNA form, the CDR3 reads TGTGCCAGCAGTTTAGGGTCAACAGGGGGTAAGTTAAGCGACTCCTACGAGCAGTACTTC. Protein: CASSLGSTGGKLSDSYEQYF.

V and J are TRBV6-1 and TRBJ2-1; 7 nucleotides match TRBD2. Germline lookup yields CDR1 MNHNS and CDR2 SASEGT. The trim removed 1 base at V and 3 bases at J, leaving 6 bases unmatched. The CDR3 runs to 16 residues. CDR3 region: CASSEVAGSFYNEQFF. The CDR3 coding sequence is TGTGCCAGCAGTGAAGTAGCGGGCAGTTTCTACAATGAGCAGTTCTTC.

CDR3 in amino acids: CASSRGTGSSGNTIYF. CDR3 in DNA: TGTGCCAGCAGCCGCGGGACAGGGAGCTCTGGAAACACCATATATTTT. The rearrangement uses TRBV5-8 and TRBJ1-3; 9 nucleotides agree with TRBD1. V gave up 4 bases and J gave up 0 bases; unmatched junction bases: 5. Looked up from germline, CDR1 is SGHTS and CDR2 is YDEGEE. The length of the CDR3 is 16 residues.

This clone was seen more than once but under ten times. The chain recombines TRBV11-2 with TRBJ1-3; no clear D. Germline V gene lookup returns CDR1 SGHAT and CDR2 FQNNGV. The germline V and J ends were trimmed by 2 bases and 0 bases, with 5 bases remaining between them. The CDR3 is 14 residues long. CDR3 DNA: TGTGCCAGCAGCTTAACGAGCTCTGGAAACACCATATATTTT. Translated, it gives CASSLTSSGNTIYF.

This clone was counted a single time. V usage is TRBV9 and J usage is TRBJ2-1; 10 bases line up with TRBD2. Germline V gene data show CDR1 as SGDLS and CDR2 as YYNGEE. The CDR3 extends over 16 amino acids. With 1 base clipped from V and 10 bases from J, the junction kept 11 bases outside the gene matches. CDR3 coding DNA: TGTGCCAGCAGCGTATCCCCTAGCGGGAGAAATTGGGAGCAGTTCTTC. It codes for CASSVSPSGRNWEQFF.

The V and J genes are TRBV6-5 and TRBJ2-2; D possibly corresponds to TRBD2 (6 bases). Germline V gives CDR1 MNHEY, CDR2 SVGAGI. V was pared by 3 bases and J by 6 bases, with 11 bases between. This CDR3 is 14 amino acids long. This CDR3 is CASSYLGSPGELFF. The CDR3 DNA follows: TGTGCCAGCAGTTATCTCGGGAGTCCCGGGGAGCTGTTTTTT.

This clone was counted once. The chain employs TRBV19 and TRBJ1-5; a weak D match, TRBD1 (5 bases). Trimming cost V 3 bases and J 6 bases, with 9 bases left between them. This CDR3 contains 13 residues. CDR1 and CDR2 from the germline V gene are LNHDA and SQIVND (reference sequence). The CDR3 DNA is TGTGCCAGTAGTATCGGGGCAGGTCAGCCCCAGCATTTT. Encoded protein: CASSIGAGQPQHF.